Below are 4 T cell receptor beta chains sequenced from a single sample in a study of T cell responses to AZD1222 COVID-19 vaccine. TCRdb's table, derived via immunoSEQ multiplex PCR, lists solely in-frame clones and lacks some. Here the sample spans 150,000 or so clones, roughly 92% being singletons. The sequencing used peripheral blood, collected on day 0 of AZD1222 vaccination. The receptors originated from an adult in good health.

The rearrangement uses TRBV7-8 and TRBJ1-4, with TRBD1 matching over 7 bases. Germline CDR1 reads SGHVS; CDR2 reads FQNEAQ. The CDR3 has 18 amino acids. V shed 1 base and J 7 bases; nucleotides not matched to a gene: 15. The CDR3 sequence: CASSLEGAGALGSEKLFF. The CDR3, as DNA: TGTGCCAGCAGCTTAGAGGGGGCAGGCGCCCTAGGTAGTGAAAAACTGTTTTTT.

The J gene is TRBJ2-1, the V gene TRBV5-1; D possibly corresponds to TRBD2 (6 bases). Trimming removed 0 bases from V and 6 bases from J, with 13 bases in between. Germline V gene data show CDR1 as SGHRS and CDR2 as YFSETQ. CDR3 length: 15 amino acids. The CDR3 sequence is CASSLGSGEVNEQFF. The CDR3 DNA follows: TGCGCCAGCAGCTTGGGTTCGGGAGAGGTCAATGAGCAGTTCTTC.

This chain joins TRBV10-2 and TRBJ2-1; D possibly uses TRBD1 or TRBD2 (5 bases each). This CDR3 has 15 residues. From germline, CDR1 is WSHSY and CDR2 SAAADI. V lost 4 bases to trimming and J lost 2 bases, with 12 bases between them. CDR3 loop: CASSGGPRPYNEQFF. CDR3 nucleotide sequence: TGCGCCAGCAGTGGGGGACCACGTCCCTACAATGAGCAGTTCTTC.

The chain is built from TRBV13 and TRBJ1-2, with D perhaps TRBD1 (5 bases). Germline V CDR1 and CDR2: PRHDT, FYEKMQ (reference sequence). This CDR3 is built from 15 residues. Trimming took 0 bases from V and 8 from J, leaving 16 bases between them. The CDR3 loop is CASSLGVSGGEGYTF. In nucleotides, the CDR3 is TGTGCCAGCAGCTTAGGGGTGAGCGGAGGGGAAGGCTACACCTTC.